Below are 12 T cell receptor beta chains sequenced from a single sample in a study of blood T cells in healthy people across ages. Together with a sample-barcoded 5' primer, a J-beta primer mix was included in a second PCR lasting 7 to 11 cycles. TCRdb re-called the 5' RACE reads with MiXCR, one entry per CDR3 protein. This sample has about 1,400,000 distinct CDR3 sequences; 42% occur once, and the top ten carry 6.5% to 10%. The source material was blood. All receptors derive from a woman aged 18-30 years in good health.

This clonotype has a handful of counts. The CDR3 region is CSAREPPTVYQETQYF. Written as DNA, the CDR3 is TGCAGTGCTAGAGAGCCCCCGACAGTGTACCAAGAGACCCAGTACTTC. This chain connects TRBV20-1 to TRBJ2-5, with a weak D call TRBD1 (5 bases). Germline CDR1 and CDR2: DFQATT and SNEGSKA (reference sequence). Trimming shortened V by 0 bases and J by 0 bases, and 14 bases separated the two germline ends. The CDR3 has 16 amino acids.

This clonotype was recorded a few times. This chain uses TRBV20-1 with TRBJ2-1, with 7 bases aligning to TRBD1. With 5 bases clipped from V and 1 base from J, the junction kept 14 bases outside the gene matches. The CDR3 covers 17 residues. The germline V gene encodes CDR1 DFQATT and CDR2 SNEGSKA (reference sequence). This CDR3 reads CSALPKGGKGSYNEQFF. CDR3 in DNA: TGCAGTGCTCTCCCCAAAGGGGGCAAGGGGTCCTACAATGAGCAGTTCTTC.

The CDR3: CATSSARFSGLNEQFF. The CDR3 DNA reads TGTGCCACCAGCAGCGCACGTTTCTCGGGGTTAAATGAGCAGTTCTTC. The chain uses TRBV15 and TRBJ2-1, with D possibly TRBD2 on 5 matching bases. The CDR3 has 16 residues. Germline V gives CDR1 LNHNV, CDR2 YYDKDF (reference sequence). With 3 bases removed from V and 7 bases from J, the gap between germline ends came to 19 bases.

This clonotype was seen once. The chain recombines TRBV28 with TRBJ1-2; D not resolved. The CDR3 is 15 residues long. Deletions cut 1 base from V and 2 bases from J, with 11 bases between. Germline V gene data show CDR1 as MDHEN and CDR2 as SYDVKM. The CDR3 protein is CASSLSEGLNYGYTF. Here the CDR3 DNA reads TGTGCCAGCAGTTTATCGGAGGGTTTAAACTATGGCTACACCTTC.

In this sample, this clonotype turned up once. The chain couples TRBV10-3 to TRBJ2-5; D perhaps matches TRBD2 (5 bases). In germline, CDR1 is ENHRY, CDR2 SYGVKD. The CDR3 consists of 13 residues. With 4 bases removed from V and 11 bases from J, the gap between germline ends came to 17 bases. The CDR3 DNA reads TGTGCCATCAGTGCAGTAGACTACGGTGAGCAGTACTTC. Translation: CAISAVDYGEQYF.

The chain has TRBV4-1 and TRBJ1-1, with 9 positions matching TRBD1. The ends lost 3 bases at V and 1 base at J; junction bases unmatched: 6. The CDR3 runs 16 residues. Germline loops: CDR1 MGHRA, CDR2 YSYEKL. The CDR3 nucleotides are TGCGCCAGCAGCCAGGGGACAGGGAGGCGGAACACTGAAGCTTTCTTT. It codes for CASSQGTGRRNTEAFF.

In its sample, this clonotype was seen a few times. The chain carries TRBV11-2 and TRBJ1-2; D gene unclear. Trimming cost V 6 bases and J 3 bases, with 17 bases left between them. CDR1 is SGHAT and CDR2 is FQNNGV in the germline V gene. CDR3 size: 15 residues. The CDR3 sequence: CASRPDWVRDYGYTF. The DNA of the CDR3 is TGTGCCAGCAGGCCTGACTGGGTGCGGGACTATGGCTACACCTTC.

This rearrangement joins TRBV7-3 to TRBJ1-2, with D maybe TRBD1 (6 bases). The V gene lost 5 bases and the J gene lost 4 bases, with 14 bases spanning the gap. CDR3 length equals 14 residues. Germline values: CDR1 SGHTA, CDR2 FQGTGA. The CDR3 is CASSPTAGAYGYTF. In DNA form, the CDR3 reads TGTGCCAGCAGCCCCACCGCGGGGGCCTATGGCTACACCTTC.

This clonotype appeared a single time. This CDR3 is CASSLGWEGGSYNEQFF. CDR3 bases: TGTGCCAGCAGTTTGGGTTGGGAGGGGGGCTCCTACAATGAGCAGTTCTTC. The chain has TRBV7-2 and TRBJ2-1; weak D call: TRBD2 (7 bases). The germline gives CDR1 SGHTA, CDR2 FQGNSA. The CDR3 has 17 residues. Trimming took off 6 bases at V and 0 bases at J, with 18 bases between the two ends.

The chain couples TRBV9 to TRBJ2-7; tentatively, D is TRBD2 (6 bases). This CDR3 spans 16 amino acids. CDR1 is SGDLS, CDR2 YYNGEE, per germline. V shed 0 bases and J shed 2 bases, with 15 bases lying between them. CDR3 nucleotides: TGTGCCAGCAGCGTAGCGGCGGGACGCACTACCTACGAGCAGTACTTC. Translation gives CASSVAAGRTTYEQYF.

This chain joins TRBV7-6 and TRBJ2-5, with TRBD2 matching 13 bases. Trimming took 4 bases from V and 11 from J; bases not matched to a gene: 22. The CDR3 has 19 residues. Germline loops: CDR1 SGHVS, CDR2 FNYEAQ. DNA of the CDR3: TGTGCCAGCAGCTCAGGCCTGCGGACTAGCGGGAGCCTCGGGGATGAGCAGTACTTC. Amino acid sequence: CASSSGLRTSGSLGDEQYF.

The rearrangement uses TRBV4-1 and TRBJ2-1; the D call may be TRBD1 or TRBD2 (5 bases each). The CDR3 extends over 13 amino acids. Germline CDR1 and CDR2: MGHRA and YSYEKL. Trimming took 0 bases from V and 13 from J, leaving 13 bases between them. This CDR3 reads CASSQDVGETQFF. Here the CDR3 DNA reads TGCGCCAGCAGCCAAGATGTGGGGGAGACCCAGTTCTTC.